Below, 31 T cell receptor beta chains from the same sample are listed, as sequenced in a study of blood T cell repertoires in COVID-19. Clones were read by immunoSEQ multiplex PCR, and TCRdb kept only the in-frame ones, dropping some. Among more than 250,000 clones listed, around four fifths were seen once. The sequenced sample consisted of peripheral blood. The receptors originated from a man aged 55 to 69 who had recovered from COVID-19.

This sequence joins TRBV6-5 and TRBJ2-1; TRBD2 matches at 9 bases. The germline V gene encodes CDR1 MNHEY and CDR2 SVGAGI. The CDR3 consists of 14 residues. J was trimmed by 10 bases and V by 8 bases; bases with no gene match: 12. The CDR3 sequence: CASSLRREGGEQFF. Written as DNA, the CDR3 is TGTGCCAGCTCCCTGAGGCGGGAGGGGGGGGAGCAGTTCTTC.

J is TRBJ2-1 and V is TRBV6-4; the D gene is possibly TRBD2 (6 bases). There are 16 residues in the CDR3. Trimming took off 6 bases at V and 5 bases at J, with 20 bases between the two ends. Per germline, CDR1 MRHNA and CDR2 SNTAGT. CDR3 DNA sequence: TGTGCCAGCAGCCCCCTGGGGGGAGTGGGGAACAATGAGCAGTTCTTC. The encoded protein is CASSPLGGVGNNEQFF.

This chain links TRBV19 with TRBJ1-1; TRBD1 matches at 8 bases. This CDR3 contains 14 residues. Germline CDR1 reads LNHDA; CDR2 reads SQIVND (reference sequence). After removal of 7 bases from V and 3 bases from J, the junction contained 7 bases not matched to a gene. CDR3 in amino acids: CASIRTGRYTEAFF. The CDR3 DNA reads as TGTGCCAGTATCCGGACAGGGCGATACACTGAAGCTTTCTTT.

This rearrangement joins TRBV7-8 to TRBJ1-1, with unresolved D. The V and J ends lost 3 bases and 6 bases respectively, with 11 bases between them. The CDR3 consists of 13 residues. Germline V gene lookup returns CDR1 SGHVS and CDR2 FQNEAQ. CDR3: CASSFDREAEAFF. CDR3 in DNA: TGTGCCAGCAGCTTTGATCGGGAAGCTGAAGCTTTCTTT. The full variable domain, in which reference TRBV7-8 and TRBJ1-1 provide the parts outside the CDR3, is GAGVSQSPRYKVAKRGQDVALRCDPISGHVSLFWYQQALGQGPEFLTYFQNEAQLDKSGLPSDRFFAERPEGSVSTLKIQRTQQEDSAVYLCASSFDREAEAFFGQGTRLTVV.

Many counts were recorded for this clone. The chain recombines TRBV19 with TRBJ1-5; possibly TRBD1 for D (5 bases). In germline, CDR1 is LNHDA, CDR2 SQIVND (reference sequence). The CDR3 is 16 residues long. V lost 3 bases to trimming and J lost 4 bases, with 16 bases between them. The CDR3 nucleotides read TGTGCCAGTAGTATTTTTGGGGCGCAGGGTAATCAGCCCCAGCATTTT. As protein: CASSIFGAQGNQPQHF.

V usage is TRBV11-3 and J usage is TRBJ2-5, with D perhaps matching TRBD2 (5 bases). The CDR3 is made up of 14 amino acids. Germline values: CDR1 SGHNT, CDR2 YENEEA. Trimming shortened V by 4 bases and J by 5 bases, and 14 bases separated the two germline ends. As DNA, the CDR3 is TGTGCCAGCAGCTCTCCGGGGAGAGTTGAGACCCAGTACTTC. Protein: CASSSPGRVETQYF.

This clone was found once. The chain has TRBV6-5 and TRBJ1-1; 7 bases align to TRBD1. The CDR3 has 15 amino acids. Germline-derived CDR1 and CDR2 are MNHEY and SVGAGI. V dropped 6 bases and J dropped 4; count of bases not matched to a gene: 11. The CDR3 protein is CASRREGAGGTEAFF. CDR3 in DNA: TGTGCCAGCAGGCGGGAGGGGGCGGGGGGCACTGAAGCTTTCTTT.

This CDR3 reads CASSLVSRGRQETQYF. DNA for the CDR3: TGTGCCAGCAGCTTAGTCAGTAGGGGCCGCCAAGAGACCCAGTACTTC. The V and J genes are TRBV7-2 and TRBJ2-5; weak D call: TRBD1 (5 bases). The CDR3 totals 16 residues. Germline V gene sequence: CDR1 SGHTA, CDR2 FQGNSA. The V gene lost 1 base and the J gene lost 1 base, with 13 bases spanning the gap.

The V gene is TRBV2, the J gene TRBJ2-2, with a weak D call TRBD1 (6 bases). V dropped 6 bases and J dropped 1 base, with 12 bases sitting between them. Germline V gene sequence: CDR1 SNHLY, CDR2 FYNNEI. The CDR3 has 15 residues. In nucleotides, the CDR3 is TGTGCCAGCAGAGACAGGTCTCGGAACACCGGGGAGCTGTTTTTT. This encodes CASRDRSRNTGELFF.

The chain employs TRBV7-9 and TRBJ1-3; D not certain. Germline lookup yields CDR1 SEHNR and CDR2 FQNEAQ (reference sequence). V dropped 6 bases and J dropped 0 bases, with 6 bases sitting between them. The CDR3 has 13 residues. The CDR3 region has the DNA TGTGCCAGCAGTTCCGGCTCTGGAAACACCATATATTTT. Translated, it gives CASSSGSGNTIYF. The whole variable domain, remainder taken from reference TRBV7-9 and TRBJ1-3, is DTGVSQNPRHKITKRGQNVTFRCDPISEHNRLYWYRQTLGQGPEFLTYFQNEAQLEKSRLLSDRFSAERPKGSFSTLEIQRTEQGDSAMYLCASSSGSGNTIYFGEGSWLTVV.

This chain uses TRBV2 with TRBJ2-5; tentative D call: TRBD1 (6 bases). The CDR3 contains 15 residues. CDR1 and CDR2 (germline): SNHLY, FYNNEI. Trimming removed 4 bases from V and 4 bases from J, with 16 bases in between. This chain's CDR3 is CASSVQGGSPETQYF. The CDR3 DNA follows: TGTGCCAGCAGTGTACAGGGCGGGTCGCCAGAGACCCAGTACTTC.

The chain recombines TRBV28 with TRBJ1-5; 8 bases fit TRBD1. The length of the CDR3 is 14 residues. Germline CDR1 reads MDHEN; CDR2 reads SYDVKM. V was clipped by 5 bases and J by 7 bases; unmatched bases: 7. The CDR3 DNA follows: TGTGCCAGCAGTCCACAGGGGGAGGAACAGCCCCAGCATTTT. As protein: CASSPQGEEQPQHF.

With regard to this clone: The sample carries other DNA sequences with the same CDR3. The chain employs TRBV12-3 or TRBV12-4 and TRBJ1-5; D is uncertain. This CDR3 is 13 amino acids long. Trimming stripped 5 bases from V and 4 bases from J, with 9 bases between. The CDR3 loop reads CASSLTENQPQHF. In DNA, the CDR3 is TGTGCCAGCAGTCTAACGGAGAATCAGCCCCAGCATTTT.

This clone was observed a single time. This rearrangement joins TRBV28 to TRBJ2-1, with D maybe TRBD1 (6 bases). This CDR3 has 14 residues. Germline assignment: CDR1 MDHEN and CDR2 SYDVKM. Trimming removed 4 bases at V and 15 bases at J, with 22 bases between. CDR3 region: CASSWPPGTGRPFF. The CDR3 nucleotides are TGTGCCAGCAGTTGGCCCCCCGGCACAGGGAGACCGTTCTTC.

With regard to this clone: The same CDR3 also results from other DNA sequences found in this sample. The rearrangement joins TRBV27 to TRBJ1-6; D is undetermined. Between the trimmed V and J ends, which lost 0 bases and 7 bases, there was a span of 7 bases. Germline V gene data show CDR1 as MNHEY and CDR2 as SMNVEV (reference sequence). CDR3 length: 14 amino acids. The CDR3 is CASSLSTGNSPLHF. The CDR3 nucleotides read TGTGCCAGCAGTTTATCAACGGGGAATTCACCCCTCCACTTT.

The V gene is TRBV28, the J gene TRBJ1-1, with D tentatively TRBD1 (6 bases). The V and J ends lost 6 bases and 0 bases respectively, with 14 bases between them. The CDR3 contains 15 residues. CDR1 and CDR2 from the germline V gene are MDHEN and SYDVKM. The CDR3 sequence is CASRGAGAVNTEAFF. The CDR3, as DNA: TGTGCCAGCAGGGGAGCAGGGGCAGTGAACACTGAAGCTTTCTTT. Full variable domain (remainder filled in from reference TRBV28 and TRBJ1-1): DVKVTQSSRYLVKRTGEKVFLECVQDMDHENMFWYRQDPGLGLRLIYFSYDVKMKEKGDIPEGYSVSREKKERFSLILESASTNQTSMYLCASRGAGAVNTEAFFGQGTRLTVV.

The genes are TRBV24-1 and TRBJ2-3; D might be TRBD1 (6 bases). The CDR3 runs to 16 residues. V dropped 4 bases and J dropped 3 bases, with 16 bases sitting between them. Germline V gene data show CDR1 as KGHDR and CDR2 as SFDVKD. The DNA of the CDR3 is TGTGCCACCAGTGACCCTACAGGGTTTGGGACAGATACGCAGTATTTT. Translation gives CATSDPTGFGTDTQYF.

This clone showed up just once. The CDR3 nucleotides are TGTGCCTGGAGTCCATTAGACAGGGGCGGCAATCAGCCCCAGCATTTT. Protein sequence: CAWSPLDRGGNQPQHF. J is TRBJ1-5 and V is TRBV30; TRBD1 aligns across 8 bases. The CDR3 has 16 residues. Germline values: CDR1 GTSNPN, CDR2 SVGIG (reference sequence). After removal of 2 bases from V and 2 bases from J, the junction contained 8 bases not matched to a gene.

This rearrangement joins TRBV10-3 to TRBJ2-5, with D possibly being TRBD2 (5 bases). V was shortened by 5 bases and J by 5 bases, with 18 bases between the two germline ends. Germline CDR1 and CDR2: ENHRY and SYGVKD. The CDR3 spans 15 residues. The CDR3 DNA reads as TGTGCCATCAGTTGGGGAGCGACAAAAGCGGAGACCCAGTACTTC. As protein: CAISWGATKAETQYF.

J is TRBJ1-1 and V is TRBV2; 7 bases line up with TRBD1. Germline trimming cut 2 bases from V and 4 bases from J; bases unmatched to any gene: 7. The germline V gene has CDR1 SNHLY and CDR2 FYNNEI. This CDR3 region has 15 residues. For the CDR3, the DNA is TGTGCCAGCAGTGAAAGAGGGGGCCGGGCCACTGAAGCTTTCTTT. It encodes CASSERGGRATEAFF. Variable domain in full (rest from reference TRBV2 and TRBJ1-1): EPEVTQTPSHQVTQMGQEVILRCVPISNHLYFYWYRQILGQKVEFLVSFYNNEISEKSEIFDDQFSVERPDGSNFTLKIRSTKLEDSAMYFCASSERGGRATEAFFGQGTRLTVV.

Of note for this clone: The sample has other DNA sequences that encode this CDR3 too. The V call is TRBV19, the J call TRBJ1-1; D is uncertain. The CDR3 runs 13 residues. The germline V gene encodes CDR1 LNHDA and CDR2 SQIVND (reference sequence). The V end lost 2 bases, the J end lost 4 bases, and 8 bases lay between the germline ends. CDR3 protein: CASSISPGTEAFF. The CDR3 region has the DNA TGTGCCAGTAGTATATCGCCCGGCACTGAAGCTTTCTTT.

The rearrangement joins TRBV19 to TRBJ1-1; 9 positions agree with TRBD1. The CDR3 spans 16 residues. The germline V gene encodes CDR1 LNHDA and CDR2 SQIVND (reference sequence). The ends lost 5 bases at V and 1 base at J; junction bases unmatched: 8. In DNA form, the CDR3 reads TGTGCCAGTAGTTCCGCCGGGACAGGGAGGAACACTGAAGCTTTCTTT. It encodes CASSSAGTGRNTEAFF.

This clone was counted once. The chain recombines TRBV10-3 with TRBJ2-5; 10 bases fit TRBD1. V was clipped by 5 bases and J by 7 bases; unmatched bases: 10. Germline CDR1 and CDR2: ENHRY and SYGVKD. The length of the CDR3 is 15 residues. The CDR3 region is CAISPGTGVAGTQYF. CDR3 nucleotides: TGTGCCATCAGTCCCGGGACAGGGGTCGCCGGGACCCAGTACTTC.

This clone was picked up a small number of times. J is TRBJ2-1 and V is TRBV27, with D perhaps TRBD2 (5 bases). Looked up from germline, CDR1 is MNHEY and CDR2 is SMNVEV (reference sequence). The V end was cut by 8 bases, the J end by 10 bases, with 18 bases between. The CDR3 extends over 13 amino acids. The CDR3 region has the DNA TGTGCCAGCCTCGAGACCCGGACGGGGGAGCAGTTCTTC. It translates to CASLETRTGEQFF.

This clone has a single count. The chain uses TRBV29-1 and TRBJ2-2, with D perhaps TRBD2 (5 bases). Per the germline V gene, CDR1 is SQVTM and CDR2 is ANQGSEA. The CDR3 covers 13 residues. V lost 7 bases and J 4 bases, leaving 13 bases between the germline ends. CDR3 protein: CSAGRGGTGELFF. DNA of the CDR3: TGCAGCGCGGGAAGAGGCGGCACCGGGGAGCTGTTTTTT.

The rearrangement uses TRBV6-5 and TRBJ1-5; D gene unclear. Germline-derived CDR1 and CDR2 are MNHEY and SVGAGI. The germline V and J ends were trimmed by 6 bases and 5 bases, with 14 bases remaining between them. CDR3 size: 14 residues. CDR3 residues: CASRGLNRDQPQHF. The CDR3 bases are TGTGCCAGCAGAGGACTAAACCGGGATCAGCCCCAGCATTTT.

The chain recombines TRBV5-4 with TRBJ2-3, with 8 bases that match TRBD2. Germline V gives CDR1 SGHNT, CDR2 YYREEE (reference sequence). The CDR3 contains 14 residues. Unmatched junction bases numbered 8, after V lost 5 bases and J lost 6 bases. The CDR3 DNA reads as TGTGCCAGCAGATCCGGGGGGGCCAGGGATACGCAGTATTTT. Protein product: CASRSGGARDTQYF.

This clone appeared a few times. This chain joins TRBV4-1 and TRBJ2-7; 7 nucleotides align to TRBD2. Per germline, CDR1 MGHRA and CDR2 YSYEKL. J gave up 0 bases and V 4 bases, and 9 bases lay outside the gene matches. The CDR3 sequence is 16 residues long. In DNA, the CDR3 is TGCGCCAGCAGCCCCCGGGGGGTGAGGAGCTCCTACGAGCAGTACTTC. Its protein is CASSPRGVRSSYEQYF.

The V and J genes are TRBV30 and TRBJ2-1; TRBD2 is a possible D gene (6 bases). Trimming stripped 1 base from V and 12 bases from J, with 7 bases between. Germline V gene sequence: CDR1 GTSNPN, CDR2 SVGIG (reference sequence). The CDR3 runs 10 residues. In nucleotides, the CDR3 is TGTGCCTGGAGTGAGGGAGGGCAGTTCTTC. It encodes CAWSEGGQFF.

This clone was counted a few times. The rearrangement uses TRBV9 and TRBJ1-2, with 7 bases identical to TRBD1. J gave up 5 bases and V 1 base, and 8 bases lay outside the gene matches. Per germline, CDR1 SGDLS and CDR2 YYNGEE. The CDR3 consists of 15 residues. CDR3 in amino acids: CASSVSDRVEYGYTF. In nucleotides, the CDR3 is TGTGCCAGCAGCGTATCAGACAGGGTCGAATATGGCTACACCTTC. The entire variable domain, with the rest obtained from reference TRBV9 and TRBJ1-2, is as follows: DSGVTQTPKHLITATGQRVTLRCSPRSGDLSVYWYQQSLDQGLQFLIQYYNGEERAKGNILERFSAQQFPDLHSELNLSSLELGDSALYFCASSVSDRVEYGYTFGSGTRLTVV.

The V call is TRBV2, the J call TRBJ2-7; 8 bases are shared with TRBD1. Germline trimming cut 7 bases from V and 1 base from J; bases unmatched to any gene: 3. CDR3 size: 13 residues. Germline values: CDR1 SNHLY, CDR2 FYNNEI. CDR3 amino acids: CASNGQGSYEQYF. The CDR3 nucleotides read TGTGCCAGCAATGGACAGGGATCCTACGAGCAGTACTTC.